The 26 T cell receptor beta chains presented below share a single source sample, sequenced in a study of memory CD4+ T cells and cytomegalovirus serostatus. Single viable CD3+CD4+CD8-CD45RO+ cells were sorted as the memory CD4+ T cells. The method was immunoSEQ multiplex PCR; TCRdb's version includes in-frame clones alone and lacks a portion of them. Of about 45,000 clones listed, 76% were seen once; the top ten hold approximately 1.9%. Sequencing input: memory CD4+ T cells from blood. These receptors were taken from an adult in good health and CMV-seronegative.

The CDR3 sequence is CASSSRDYQETQYF. The CDR3 coding sequence is TGTGCCAGCAGCTCCCGGGACTATCAAGAGACCCAGTACTTC. The rearrangement links TRBV7-9 to TRBJ2-5; TRBD2 matches 7 bases. Germline V gene sequence: CDR1 SEHNR, CDR2 FQNEAQ (reference sequence). Trimming took 4 bases from V and 2 from J; bases not matched to a gene: 4. The CDR3 length is 14 residues.

V usage is TRBV7-2 and J usage is TRBJ2-3; D possibly uses TRBD1 or TRBD2 (5 bases each). Trimming cost V 0 bases and J 3 bases, with 7 bases left between them. Germline V gene sequence: CDR1 SGHTA, CDR2 FQGNSA. This CDR3 spans 14 amino acids. CDR3 DNA sequence: TGTGCCAGCAGCTTAGCCTGGGGGACAGATACGCAGTATTTT. Its protein product is CASSLAWGTDTQYF.

J is TRBJ1-5 and V is TRBV18; 10 nucleotides match TRBD1. This CDR3 is built from 16 residues. J was trimmed by 9 bases and V by 4 bases; bases with no gene match: 12. Germline CDR1 reads KGHSH; CDR2 reads LQKENI. CDR3 loop: CASSQSGTGAGGPQHF. The CDR3 bases are TGTGCCAGCTCACAATCTGGGACAGGGGCAGGGGGGCCCCAGCATTTT.

The J gene is TRBJ1-1, the V gene TRBV7-2; D is undetermined. V was cut by 3 bases and J by 2 bases, with 7 bases left in between. The CDR3 has 13 residues. Germline-derived CDR1 and CDR2 are SGHTA and FQGNSA. Here the CDR3 DNA reads TGTGCCAGCAGCTTTTCAGTCAACACTGAAGCTTTCTTT. It specifies CASSFSVNTEAFF.

V and J are TRBV18 and TRBJ2-2; 10 nucleotides match TRBD1. Germline V gene sequence: CDR1 KGHSH, CDR2 LQKENI. The CDR3 contains 15 residues. Losses at the gene ends were 3 bases for V and 6 bases for J; bases not matched to a gene: 4. CDR3 nucleotides: TGTGCCAGCTCACCGAGACAGGGGGCAGCCGGGGAGCTGTTTTTT. Translation gives CASSPRQGAAGELFF.

By proportion, this clone is medium-sized. This chain joins TRBV5-1 and TRBJ2-6; D is possibly TRBD1 or TRBD2 (5 bases each). V was shortened by 4 bases and J by 0 bases, with 26 bases between the two germline ends. Germline CDR1 SGHRS, CDR2 YFSETQ. The CDR3 is 21 amino acids. CDR3 in DNA: TGCGCCAGCAGCCAGCTAGCTCAGGGTGCGCTAAGAAGCTCTGGGGCCAACGTCCTGACTTTC. It specifies CASSQLAQGALRSSGANVLTF. The full variable domain, rest sourced from reference TRBV5-1 and TRBJ2-6, is KAGVTQTPRYLIKTRGQQVTLSCSPISGHRSVSWYQQTPGQGLQFLFEYFSETQRNKGNFPGRFSGRQFSNSRSEMNVSTLELGDSALYLCASSQLAQGALRSSGANVLTFGAGSRLTVL.

As concerns this clone: The junction departs from germline at one end; a sequencing error may be responsible. The V call is TRBV5-1, the J call TRBJ2-5, with 15 bases that match TRBD2. This CDR3 spans 16 amino acids. The germline V gene encodes CDR1 SGHRS and CDR2 YFSETQ. The CDR3 sequence: CASTLGTSGGSETQYF. As DNA, the CDR3 is TGCGCCAGCACCTTGGGGACTAGCGGGGGGAGTGAGACCCAGTACTTC.

The genes are TRBV6-6 and TRBJ1-2, with 7 bases matching TRBD1. V lost 3 bases, J lost 8 bases, and 9 bases stayed unmatched. The CDR3 covers 14 residues. CDR1 is MNHNY, CDR2 SVGAGI, per germline (reference sequence). CDR3 sequence reads: CASSYLGQVGGYTF. The CDR3 region has the DNA TGTGCCAGCAGTTATTTAGGACAGGTGGGGGGCTACACCTTC.

This clone occurred a few times. V and J are TRBV9 and TRBJ2-1; unclear D gene. The CDR3 sequence is 15 residues long. The germline gives CDR1 SGDLS, CDR2 YYNGEE. V was trimmed by 0 bases and J by 1 base, leaving 8 bases between them. CDR3 amino acids: CASSVDGMSYNEQFF. The CDR3, as DNA: TGTGCCAGCAGCGTAGATGGAATGTCCTACAATGAGCAGTTCTTC.

In regard to this clone: An end of the junction differs from the germline gene, which may be a read error. CDR3 in DNA: TGTGCTAGCAGTCCGGGACATCTTTACGAGCAGTACTTC. Amino acids: CASSPGHLYEQYF. The gene calls are TRBV7-7 and TRBJ2-7; D may be TRBD1 (6 bases). From germline, CDR1 is SSHAT and CDR2 FNYEAQ (reference sequence). There are 13 residues in the CDR3.

The genes are TRBV5-8 and TRBJ1-6; 8 bases fit TRBD1. Germline-derived CDR1 and CDR2 are SGHTS and YDEGEE. V trimming: 6 bases; J trimming: 7 bases; junction bases outside the gene matches: 6. This CDR3 is 14 amino acids long. The DNA of the CDR3 is TGTGCCAGCACCCCCAGGGGGCTCAATTCACCCCTCCACTTT. As protein: CASTPRGLNSPLHF.

This clone appeared a few times. V is TRBV4-1 and J is TRBJ2-1; perhaps D is TRBD1 or TRBD2 (6 bases each). V lost 0 bases and J 8 bases, leaving 20 bases between the germline ends. Germline V gene lookup returns CDR1 MGHRA and CDR2 YSYEKL. The CDR3 consists of 17 residues. CDR3 in DNA: TGCGCCAGCAGCCAAGAGGTAACTAAACAGGGAGGTGATGAGCAGTTCTTC. Translating it yields CASSQEVTKQGGDEQFF.

The chain is built from TRBV10-3 and TRBJ2-7; D is unclear. Germline CDR1 reads ENHRY; CDR2 reads SYGVKD. This CDR3 comprises 13 residues. V was clipped by 3 bases and J by 7 bases, with 13 bases between them. The CDR3 protein is CAISEFGVWEQYF. CDR3 DNA sequence: TGTGCCATCAGTGAATTTGGGGTCTGGGAGCAGTACTTC.

The chain recombines TRBV2 with TRBJ1-1, with unresolved D. Germline loops: CDR1 SNHLY, CDR2 FYNNEI. Trimming removed 6 bases from V and 10 bases from J, with 21 bases in between. This CDR3 has 14 amino acids. CDR3 in DNA: TGTGCCAGCAGGGACGGACGGCGAAGTGGAGGAGCTTTCTTT. Amino acid sequence: CASRDGRRSGGAFF.

This chain joins TRBV7-3 and TRBJ2-1, with 9 bases identical to TRBD2. The germline V gene has CDR1 SGHTA and CDR2 FQGTGA. V trimming: 5 bases; J trimming: 7 bases; junction bases outside the gene matches: 6. This CDR3 spans 14 amino acids. The CDR3 DNA sequence: TGTGCCAGCAGCCCGACTAGCGGCCTAAATGAGCAGTTCTTC. Its translation is CASSPTSGLNEQFF.

This chain uses TRBV30 with TRBJ2-5; 8 bases map to TRBD2. V was pared by 4 bases and J by 2 bases, with 6 bases of the junction left unmatched. The CDR3 loop spans 14 amino acids. Germline values: CDR1 GTSNPN, CDR2 SVGIG (reference sequence). DNA of the CDR3: TGTGCCTGGATCCAAGCGGGGGCTCAAGAGACCCAGTACTTC. Amino acid sequence: CAWIQAGAQETQYF.

The chain uses TRBV4-1 and TRBJ1-2; TRBD1 matches 7 bases. V shed 3 bases, J shed 4 bases, and the junction held 17 bases outside the gene matches. Germline-derived CDR1 and CDR2 are MGHRA and YSYEKL. The length of the CDR3 is 18 residues. The CDR3 loop reads CASSHSQGGADDTYGYTF. The CDR3 nucleotides are TGCGCCAGCAGCCACAGTCAGGGGGGCGCCGACGATACCTATGGCTACACCTTC.

The J gene is TRBJ2-5, the V gene TRBV11-3; D possibly corresponds to TRBD2 (5 bases). The last part of the DNA fits TRBJ2-7 better; the J call may be wrong. Germline CDR1 reads SGHNT; CDR2 reads YENEEA. The CDR3 is 12 amino acids. This CDR3 is CASSHPGNEQYF. CDR3 bases: TGTGCCAGCAGTCATCCGGGGAACGAGCAGTACTTC.

Here the CDR3 reads CASSPHGGTNEKLFF. In DNA form, the CDR3 reads TGCGCCAGCAGCCCACACGGGGGGACTAATGAAAAACTGTTTTTT. The V and J genes are TRBV5-1 and TRBJ1-4, with a weak D call TRBD1 (5 bases). CDR3 size: 15 residues. The germline V and J ends were trimmed by 4 bases and 2 bases, with 12 bases remaining between them. CDR1 is SGHRS and CDR2 is YFSETQ in the germline V gene.

CDR3 amino acids: CASSRGQGGQETQYF. CDR3 nucleotide sequence: TGTGCCAGCAGCCGGGGACAGGGAGGCCAAGAGACCCAGTACTTC. This chain joins TRBV7-8 and TRBJ2-5; TRBD1 matches at 9 bases. The CDR3 has 15 amino acids. V lost 5 bases to trimming and J lost 1 base; unmatched junction nucleotides: 5. Germline CDR1 reads SGHVS; CDR2 reads FQNEAQ.

The gene calls are TRBV4-1 and TRBJ1-2; 9 bases fit TRBD1. J was trimmed by 6 bases and V by 4 bases; bases with no gene match: 6. Germline CDR1 is MGHRA and CDR2 is YSYEKL. The CDR3 covers 14 residues. The DNA of the CDR3 is TGCGCCAGCAGCCTAAACAGGGGGCAGGATGGCTACACCTTC. Its translation is CASSLNRGQDGYTF.

The rearrangement joins TRBV5-4 to TRBJ2-5, with D possibly being TRBD1 or TRBD2 (5 bases each). V was clipped by 1 base and J by 1 base, with 11 bases between them. Germline V CDR1 and CDR2: SGHNT, YYREEE (reference sequence). The CDR3 spans 15 residues. Here the CDR3 DNA reads TGTGCCAGCAGCTTGAGGGCAGGGACCCAAGAGACCCAGTACTTC. Translated, it gives CASSLRAGTQETQYF.

V gene TRBV19 combines with J gene TRBJ1-6, with D perhaps matching TRBD1 (5 bases). Germline V gene sequence: CDR1 LNHDA, CDR2 SQIVND (reference sequence). The CDR3 spans 14 residues. V shed 7 bases and J shed 9 bases, with 16 bases lying between them. The CDR3 DNA follows: TGTGCCAGTACCGGAGGGGAGGTCGGTTCACCCCTCCACTTT. It translates to CASTGGEVGSPLHF.

The chain recombines TRBV25-1 with TRBJ2-5, with a possible D match to TRBD1 (6 bases). With the DNA end fitting TRBJ2-7 better, the J assignment may be wrong. This CDR3 comprises 14 residues. Germline lookup yields CDR1 MGHDK and CDR2 SYGVNS. In DNA, the CDR3 is TGTGCCAGCAGTGCATCGACAGGCACCTACGAGCAGTACTTC. Translation: CASSASTGTYEQYF.

The chain couples TRBV7-9 to TRBJ1-2; D may be TRBD1 (5 bases). The CDR3 runs to 15 residues. Germline CDR1 reads SEHNR; CDR2 reads FQNEAQ (reference sequence). Trimming took 4 bases from V and 2 from J, leaving 14 bases between them. In DNA, the CDR3 is TGTGCCAGCAGCTCCAGGGCAGGCCCGAACTATGGCTACACCTTC. It yields the protein CASSSRAGPNYGYTF.

The gene calls are TRBV4-1 and TRBJ2-1, with 13 bases that match TRBD2. The germline CDR1 and CDR2 sequences are MGHRA and YSYEKL. V dropped 5 bases and J dropped 5; count of bases not matched to a gene: 12. The length of the CDR3 is 18 residues. The CDR3 loop reads CASSTHPTTSGGHNEQFF. CDR3 nucleotides: TGCGCCAGCAGCACTCATCCGACGACTAGCGGGGGGCACAATGAGCAGTTCTTC.